These 31 T cell receptor beta chains were sequenced from one sample in a study of cytomegalovirus exposure and HLA in healthy donors. The PCR ran on 60 Vbeta and 13 Jbeta primers. The protocol was immunoSEQ multiplex PCR, while the TCRdb copy is restricted to in-frame clones and leaves out a portion. The data show 75,000 to 95,000 clones, with 75% to 90% seen just once and about 2.5% held by the top ten. Sequencing used PBMCs. Receptors were obtained from a man aged 18 to 35 in good health and CMV-seronegative.

The genes are TRBV7-3 and TRBJ2-1; D is possibly TRBD2 (6 bases). Germline V CDR1 and CDR2: SGHTA, FQGTGA. CDR3 size: 15 residues. The germline V and J ends were trimmed by 0 bases and 2 bases, with 8 bases remaining between them. Here the CDR3 DNA reads TGTGCCAGCAGCTTAACTAGCGGAACCTACAATGAGCAGTTCTTC. Translation gives CASSLTSGTYNEQFF.

Only a few counts were recorded for this clone. V and J are TRBV29-1 and TRBJ2-7, with D perhaps TRBD1 (6 bases). Germline CDR1 reads SQVTM; CDR2 reads ANQGSEA. The CDR3 loop spans 12 amino acids. With 5 bases removed from V and 5 bases from J, the gap between germline ends came to 13 bases. The CDR3 DNA reads as TGCAGCGTTTGTTGGGGGCGCGACGAGCAGTACTTC. This gives the protein CSVCWGRDEQYF.

In its sample, this clone was seen once. The rearrangement joins TRBV28 to TRBJ2-1; tentative D call: TRBD2 (6 bases). The ends were cut back, 3 bases at V and 5 bases at J, with 14 bases in the middle. Germline CDR1 and CDR2: MDHEN and SYDVKM. This CDR3 is 15 amino acids long. Here the CDR3 DNA reads TGTGCCAGCAGTTTTAGCGGAGGGGCCCACAATGAGCAGTTCTTC. Protein sequence: CASSFSGGAHNEQFF. The full variable domain, completed using reference TRBV28 and TRBJ2-1, is DVKVTQSSRYLVKRTGEKVFLECVQDMDHENMFWYRQDPGLGLRLIYFSYDVKMKEKGDIPEGYSVSREKKERFSLILESASTNQTSMYLCASSFSGGAHNEQFFGPGTRLTVL.

Note on this clone: At one of its ends the junction is not consistent with the germline gene, which may arise from a read error. V gene TRBV7-7 combines with J gene TRBJ2-2, with TRBD1 identical over 8 bases. The V gene's germline CDR1 is SSHAT and CDR2 FNYEAQ (reference sequence). The CDR3 loop spans 16 amino acids. This CDR3 is CASSFGQGLNTGELFF. The CDR3 DNA reads as TGTGCTAGCAGCTTCGGACAGGGCCTGAACACCGGGGAGCTGTTTTTT.

The table lists this clone with a count of one. The chain carries TRBV27 and TRBJ1-1; 11 nucleotides align to TRBD1. There are 15 residues in the CDR3. V shed 4 bases, J shed 3 bases, and the junction held 4 bases outside the gene matches. The germline V gene has CDR1 MNHEY and CDR2 SMNVEV (reference sequence). CDR3 in amino acids: CASSSWTGGDTEAFF. The CDR3 DNA reads TGTGCCAGCAGTTCCTGGACAGGGGGCGACACTGAAGCTTTCTTT.

The chain combines TRBV28 with TRBJ1-1, with 8 bases aligning to TRBD1. J was trimmed by 6 bases and V by 2 bases; bases with no gene match: 8. The CDR3 has 15 amino acids. Germline V gene data show CDR1 as MDHEN and CDR2 as SYDVKM. The CDR3 here is CASSLMGTGSPEAFF. The CDR3 nucleotides read TGTGCCAGCAGTTTAATGGGGACAGGAAGCCCTGAAGCTTTCTTT.

Comments on this clone: At one boundary the junction diverges from the germline segment, which might be a read error. Within the sample, other DNA sequences also encode this same CDR3. The chain recombines TRBV15 with TRBJ2-3; 8 positions agree with TRBD1. The germline V gene has CDR1 LNHNV and CDR2 YYDKDF (reference sequence). The length of the CDR3 is 16 residues. This chain's CDR3 is CATSSGGRGRTDTQYF. The CDR3 coding sequence is TGTGCCACCAGCTCAGGGGGCAGGGGACGCACGGATACGCAGTATTTT. Using reference TRBV15 and TRBJ2-3 for the parts outside the CDR3, the full variable domain is DAMVIQNPRYQVTQFGKPVTLSCSQTLNHNVMYWYQQKSSQAPKLLFHYYDKDFNNEADTPDNFQSRRPNTSFCFLDIRSPGLGDTAMYLCATSSGGRGRTDTQYFGPGTRLTVL.

The chain has TRBV28 and TRBJ1-1, with D possibly being TRBD1 (5 bases). The CDR3 runs 13 residues. Per the germline V gene, CDR1 is MDHEN and CDR2 is SYDVKM. With 4 bases removed from V and 3 bases from J, the gap between germline ends came to 9 bases. This CDR3 is CASSSATDTEAFF. DNA of the CDR3: TGTGCCAGCAGTTCCGCGACAGACACTGAAGCTTTCTTT.

The rearrangement joins TRBV6-6 to TRBJ2-7, with D unclear. Deletions cut 0 bases from V and 3 bases from J, with 15 bases between. Germline V lookup: CDR1 MNHNY, CDR2 SVGAGI (reference sequence). The CDR3 is 16 residues long. CDR3 sequence (DNA): TGTGCCAGCAGTTACTCGGGTTTAGCACAAGGCTACGAGCAGTACTTC. It translates to CASSYSGLAQGYEQYF.

The chain links TRBV19 to TRBJ2-3, with 8 bases that match TRBD2. This CDR3 comprises 16 residues. The V and J ends lost 5 bases and 3 bases, in that order; junction bases with no gene match: 10. In germline, CDR1 is LNHDA, CDR2 SQIVND (reference sequence). The CDR3 region is CASSPGGGRLTDTQYF. The CDR3 DNA sequence: TGTGCCAGTAGTCCCGGCGGGGGGAGACTAACAGATACGCAGTATTTT.

CDR3: CASSRPRVPTGELFF. The CDR3 DNA reads as TGTGCCAGCAGCCGCCCCCGGGTTCCCACCGGGGAGCTGTTTTTT. The rearrangement uses TRBV7-8 and TRBJ2-2, with D unclear. Germline V gene lookup returns CDR1 SGHVS and CDR2 FQNEAQ. CDR3 length equals 15 residues. V lost 5 bases to trimming and J lost 4 bases, with 14 bases between them.

The rearrangement uses TRBV10-3 and TRBJ2-3; 11 bases line up with TRBD2. Trimming removed 10 bases from V and 4 bases from J; junction bases left unmatched: 7. The germline V gene has CDR1 ENHRY and CDR2 SYGVKD. The CDR3 runs to 14 residues. CDR3 sequence reads: CATTSGRSPDTQYF. The CDR3 region has the DNA TGTGCCACCACTAGCGGGAGATCTCCAGATACGCAGTATTTT.

The chain links TRBV5-6 to TRBJ2-1; 11 nucleotides match TRBD2. Germline trimming cut 0 bases from V and 7 bases from J; bases unmatched to any gene: 15. The germline CDR1 and CDR2 sequences are SGHDT and YYEEEE. CDR3 length: 19 residues. The CDR3 DNA reads TGTGCCAGCAGCTTGGTTCTTCCGGGACTAGCGGACCGTAGGAATGAGCAGTTCTTC. This translates into CASSLVLPGLADRRNEQFF.

The chain employs TRBV21-1 and TRBJ2-5; the table calls TRBD2, which could not be checked here. TRBV21-1 is labeled a pseudogene. The CDR3 has 15 residues. The CDR3 sequence is CASSKGGGSNETQYF. For the CDR3, the DNA is TGTGCCAGCAGCAAAGGGGGGGGGAGTAATGAGACCCAGTACTTC.

This clone has just one count. Relative to the germline gene, one junction end is altered; a read error may explain this. V usage is TRBV25-1 and J usage is TRBJ2-3, with TRBD1 matching 8 bases. There are 12 residues in the CDR3. CDR1 is MGHDK, CDR2 SYGVNS, per germline. The DNA of the CDR3 is TGTGCCAGCAGTGGTGGACAGGGAAGCTCGACATTT. Translation gives CASSGGQGSSTF.

The chain carries TRBV27 and TRBJ1-5, with D uncertain. CDR1 is MNHEY and CDR2 is SMNVEV in the germline V gene (reference sequence). The CDR3 extends over 17 amino acids. The V end was cut by 5 bases, the J end by 6 bases, with 23 bases between. This CDR3 reads CASSHQPGEGSGQPQHF. The CDR3 DNA reads TGTGCCAGCAGTCACCAGCCGGGCGAGGGATCTGGTCAGCCCCAGCATTTT.

This clone came up once. The chain joins TRBV18 to TRBJ1-3; D is unresolved. V was clipped by 4 bases and J by 3 bases, with 10 bases between them. The CDR3 contains 14 residues. Germline loops: CDR1 KGHSH, CDR2 LQKENI. The DNA of the CDR3 is TGTGCCAGCTCACTTCTCAGTGGTGGAAACACCATATATTTT. It codes for CASSLLSGGNTIYF.

The CDR3 DNA sequence: TGTGCCAGCAGCCTCACTAGCGTGGGCCCGCAGTTCTTC. It encodes CASSLTSVGPQFF. This chain links TRBV7-3 with TRBJ2-1; TRBD2 matches at 7 bases. Germline-derived CDR1 and CDR2 are SGHTA and FQGTGA. V lost 5 bases to trimming and J lost 12 bases; unmatched junction nucleotides: 10. This CDR3 contains 13 residues.

The rearrangement links TRBV7-2 to TRBJ1-4; perhaps TRBD1 as D (6 bases). Trimming pared 4 bases from V and 8 bases from J, leaving 8 bases between. The CDR3 is 12 residues long. Germline-derived CDR1 and CDR2 are SGHTA and FQGNSA. In nucleotides, the CDR3 is TGTGCCAGCAGCTACAGGGCCGAAAAACTGTTTTTT. Residues: CASSYRAEKLFF.

In this sample, this clone turned up a few times. V is TRBV4-2 and J is TRBJ1-3; tentative D call: TRBD1 (5 bases). CDR3 length: 15 residues. Germline CDR1 LGHNA, CDR2 YNFKEQ. Trimming took off 0 bases at V and 1 base at J, with 7 bases between the two ends. The CDR3 nucleotides read TGTGCCAGCAGCCAAGACAGGGCGTCTGGAAACACCATATATTTT. Amino acids: CASSQDRASGNTIYF.

The V gene is TRBV2, the J gene TRBJ2-7; 7 bases are shared with TRBD1. Germline V lookup: CDR1 SNHLY, CDR2 FYNNEI. V trimming: 7 bases; J trimming: 4 bases; junction bases outside the gene matches: 10. The CDR3 is made up of 14 amino acids. The CDR3 DNA reads TGTGCCAGCACCGCCGGGACAGCCTGGTACGAGCAGTACTTC. It is translated as CASTAGTAWYEQYF.

The genes are TRBV4-3 and TRBJ2-7, with 12 nucleotides matching TRBD1. The CDR3 contains 16 residues. V was pared by 0 bases and J by 5 bases, with 5 bases of the junction left unmatched. The germline gives CDR1 LGHNA, CDR2 YSLEER. CDR3 DNA: TGCGCCAGCAGCCAAGACTCCGGGACAGGGGGCCACGAGCAGTACTTC. It specifies CASSQDSGTGGHEQYF.

The genes are TRBV5-4 and TRBJ2-5; 10 bases map to TRBD2. TRBJ2-7 explains the end of the DNA better; the J call may be wrong. In germline, CDR1 is SGHNT, CDR2 YYREEE (reference sequence). The CDR3 runs 16 residues. The CDR3 bases are TGTGCCAGCAGCTTCAAGTCTAGCGGGAGTAGGGCCGAGCAGTACTTC. Translation: CASSFKSSGSRAEQYF.

The J gene is TRBJ2-7, the V gene TRBV4-3; no definite D call. Trimming cost V 8 bases and J 2 bases, with 4 bases left between them. Germline CDR1 is LGHNA and CDR2 is YSLEER. This CDR3 region has 10 residues. The CDR3 nucleotides read TGCGCCAGCGGGCCCTACGAGCAGTACTTC. This encodes CASGPYEQYF.

The genes are TRBV4-3 and TRBJ1-2, with D maybe TRBD1 (6 bases). V was shortened by 1 base and J by 0 bases, with 12 bases between the two germline ends. The CDR3 sequence is 16 residues long. Germline values: CDR1 LGHNA, CDR2 YSLEER. The CDR3 loop reads CASSQGRDTANYGYTF. The CDR3 DNA follows: TGCGCCAGCAGCCAAGGCAGGGACACAGCTAACTATGGCTACACCTTC.

The CDR3 protein is CASGGLAESTDTQYF. CDR3 nucleotide sequence: TGCGCCAGCGGGGGACTAGCGGAAAGCACAGATACGCAGTATTTT. The chain recombines TRBV4-3 with TRBJ2-3; 11 bases line up with TRBD2. Trimming removed 8 bases from V and 0 bases from J; junction bases left unmatched: 4. Germline CDR1 is LGHNA and CDR2 is YSLEER. The CDR3 consists of 15 residues.

The chain joins TRBV29-1 to TRBJ1-2, with no clear D. Deletions cut 8 bases from V and 4 bases from J, with 17 bases between. CDR3 length: 13 residues. Germline CDR1 reads SQVTM; CDR2 reads ANQGSEA. CDR3 sequence (DNA): TGCAGCTCTGCCCCCCGGTTGTCCTATGGCTACACCTTC. It yields the protein CSSAPRLSYGYTF.

The V and J genes are TRBV9 and TRBJ2-2, with TRBD1 as a possible D gene (5 bases). The germline CDR1 and CDR2 sequences are SGDLS and YYNGEE. The CDR3 length is 14 residues. The ends were cut back, 0 bases at V and 7 bases at J, with 10 bases in the middle. The CDR3 DNA is TGTGCCAGCAGCGTAGTGGGTCAGGGCGGGGAGCTGTTTTTT. Translating it yields CASSVVGQGGELFF.

The gene calls are TRBV7-2 and TRBJ2-7; the match to TRBD2 covers 13 bases. The CDR3 is 15 residues long. Trimming removed 2 bases from V and 7 bases from J; junction bases left unmatched: 5. CDR1 is SGHTA, CDR2 FQGNSA, per germline. CDR3 DNA: TGTGCCAGCAGCTTACGACTAGCGGGAGGTTTAGAGCAGTACTTC. Amino acids: CASSLRLAGGLEQYF.

V is TRBV18 and J is TRBJ1-1; TRBD1 aligns across 11 bases. The CDR3 length is 14 residues. The germline CDR1 and CDR2 sequences are KGHSH and LQKENI. Trimming at V came to 3 bases and at J to 8 bases, leaving 5 bases not matched to a gene. The CDR3 here is CASSPSGQGAEAFF. The CDR3 DNA follows: TGTGCCAGCTCACCCTCCGGACAGGGGGCCGAAGCTTTCTTT.

The chain combines TRBV28 with TRBJ2-2; a possible D gene is TRBD1 (5 bases). The V end lost 2 bases, the J end lost 6 bases, and 13 bases lay between the germline ends. Germline values: CDR1 MDHEN, CDR2 SYDVKM. This CDR3 comprises 15 residues. The CDR3 DNA sequence: TGTGCCAGCAGTTTAATAGCCAGGGTCCCCGGGGAGCTGTTTTTT. It translates to CASSLIARVPGELFF.